The next 18 T cell receptor beta chains were all read from a single sample in a study of cytomegalovirus exposure and HLA in healthy donors (dated by TCRdb to 2016 to 2017). The library was made by the immunoSEQ multiplex PCR assay. The multiplex PCR relied on a mix of 60 forward primers for TCR Vbeta segments and 13 reverse primers for TCR Jbeta segments. Imported from immuneACCESS, the table was reduced by TCRdb to in-frame sequences with V and J called. These copies leave out some clones; in studies compared against another copy, an unresolved V gene accounts for under half, and the cause of the remainder is not known. The sample contains roughly 98,000 clones, about 77% of them found a single time. Of the sample, roughly 3% is held by the ten largest clones. Sequencing used PBMCs. These receptors were obtained from a man aged 35 to 55 in good health and CMV-seronegative.

This clone came up a few times. The chain combines TRBV14 with TRBJ2-4, with TRBD2 identical over 8 bases. Unmatched junction bases numbered 2, after V lost 1 base and J lost 0 bases. CDR3 length: 16 residues. CDR1 and CDR2 from the germline V gene are SGHDN and FVKESK. The CDR3 region has the DNA TGTGCCAGCAGCCAAGGCGGGGGGCTAGCCAAAAACATTCAGTACTTC. This codes for CASSQGGGLAKNIQYF.

The chain joins TRBV28 to TRBJ1-4; 7 bases agree with TRBD1. Germline CDR1 reads MDHEN; CDR2 reads SYDVKM. J lost 5 bases, V lost 3 bases, and 3 bases had no gene match. The CDR3 consists of 14 residues. The CDR3 loop is CASSFLTGNEKLFF. For the CDR3, the DNA is TGTGCCAGCAGTTTCCTGACAGGGAATGAAAAACTGTTTTTT.

This rearrangement joins TRBV19 to TRBJ1-1; D gene unclear. The CDR3 runs to 13 residues. Germline assignment: CDR1 LNHDA and CDR2 SQIVND (reference sequence). The V end lost 7 bases, the J end lost 4 bases, and 13 bases lay between the germline ends. This chain's CDR3 is CASNSGSFTEAFF. The DNA for the CDR3 is TGTGCCAGTAATTCGGGATCCTTCACTGAAGCTTTCTTT.

This rearrangement joins TRBV27 to TRBJ2-7; TRBD2 aligns across 10 bases. V lost 8 bases, J lost 2 bases, and 9 bases stayed unmatched. This CDR3 contains 15 residues. The germline gives CDR1 MNHEY, CDR2 SMNVEV (reference sequence). The CDR3 loop reads CASRRTSGKAYEQYF. CDR3 nucleotides: TGTGCCAGCCGCCGGACTAGCGGAAAAGCCTACGAGCAGTACTTC.

The gene calls are TRBV5-1 and TRBJ1-2, with 11 bases matching TRBD1. This CDR3 has 14 amino acids. Germline lookup yields CDR1 SGHRS and CDR2 YFSETQ. J was trimmed by 8 bases and V by 0 bases; bases with no gene match: 3. CDR3: CASSLEDRGQGYTF. In DNA, the CDR3 is TGCGCCAGCAGCTTGGAGGACAGGGGGCAAGGCTACACCTTC.

By share of the sample, this clone is medium-sized. The chain employs TRBV6-1 and TRBJ2-3, with TRBD2 identical over 9 bases. There are 15 residues in the CDR3. Germline CDR1 MNHNS, CDR2 SASEGT. V lost 3 bases to trimming and J lost 4 bases; unmatched junction nucleotides: 5. The CDR3 here is CASSDLAGAADTQYF. The DNA for the CDR3 is TGTGCCAGCAGTGACTTAGCGGGAGCGGCAGATACGCAGTATTTT.

This clone showed up just a few times. CDR3: CASTSSYEQYF. The CDR3 DNA reads as TGTGCCAGCACTAGCTCCTACGAGCAGTACTTC. J is TRBJ2-7 and V is TRBV6-5; D is unclear. This CDR3 has 11 amino acids. Looked up from germline, CDR1 is MNHEY and CDR2 is SVGAGI. V was shortened by 7 bases and J by 0 bases, with 4 bases between the two germline ends.

The chain links TRBV30 to TRBJ1-1; TRBD1 aligns across 7 bases. V dropped 8 bases and J dropped 5; count of bases not matched to a gene: 11. Germline CDR1 GTSNPN, CDR2 SVGIG (reference sequence). The CDR3 has 13 amino acids. CDR3 protein: CALEVGRGTEAFF. The CDR3 region has the DNA TGTGCCCTGGAGGTGGGCAGGGGGACTGAAGCTTTCTTT.

V is TRBV10-3 and J is TRBJ2-2; 9 bases map to TRBD1. V trimming: 4 bases; J trimming: 0 bases; junction bases outside the gene matches: 12. This CDR3 has 19 residues. The germline V gene has CDR1 ENHRY and CDR2 SYGVKD. CDR3 amino acids: CAISGNAGTGFANTGELFF. The CDR3 nucleotides are TGTGCCATCAGTGGGAATGCCGGGACAGGGTTCGCGAACACCGGGGAGCTGTTTTTT.

The rearrangement uses TRBV15 and TRBJ2-3, with 7 bases aligning to TRBD2. J gave up 2 bases and V 1 base, and 0 bases lay outside the gene matches. CDR1 is LNHNV and CDR2 is YYDKDF in the germline V gene (reference sequence). This CDR3 spans 14 amino acids. The CDR3 is CATSRGDYTDTQYF. The CDR3 coding sequence is TGTGCCACCAGCAGAGGGGACTACACAGATACGCAGTATTTT.

The rearrangement uses TRBV5-4 and TRBJ2-5; 10 bases are a match to TRBD2. Near its end, the DNA agrees better with TRBJ2-7, so the J call may be wrong. The CDR3 is made up of 15 amino acids. Germline V CDR1 and CDR2: SGHNT, YYREEE (reference sequence). The CDR3 nucleotides are TGTGCCAGCAGCCCCCGGACTAGCGGTCCCTACGAGCAGTACTTC. It encodes CASSPRTSGPYEQYF.

The CDR3 reads CASSPGDRGFSEKLFF. CDR3 nucleotides: TGTGCCAGCTCACCCGGGGACAGGGGGTTCTCTGAAAAACTGTTTTTT. The rearrangement joins TRBV18 to TRBJ1-4; TRBD1 agrees at 11 bases. Germline V gives CDR1 KGHSH, CDR2 LQKENI. This CDR3 is built from 16 residues. The trim removed 3 bases at V and 7 bases at J, leaving 7 bases unmatched.

CDR3 amino acids: CASRGAFYEQYF. The CDR3 DNA reads as TGCGCCAGCAGGGGGGCCTTCTACGAGCAGTACTTC. The J gene is TRBJ2-5, the V gene TRBV10-2, with a possible D match to TRBD1 (6 bases). The J call is uncertain, as TRBJ2-7 better fits the DNA end. Per the germline V gene, CDR1 is WSHSY and CDR2 is SAAADI. The CDR3 is made up of 12 amino acids.

CDR3 nucleotide sequence: TGCGCCAGCAGCCAAGATCGGTTTACCTACAATGAGCAGTTCTTC. It yields the protein CASSQDRFTYNEQFF. The chain combines TRBV4-1 with TRBJ2-1; D remains unclear. V shed 0 bases and J shed 2 bases, with 8 bases lying between them. Per germline, CDR1 MGHRA and CDR2 YSYEKL. The CDR3 extends over 15 amino acids.

V gene TRBV10-3 combines with J gene TRBJ2-5, with 11 bases identical to TRBD1. The CDR3 is 16 residues long. The V and J ends lost 5 bases and 4 bases, in that order; junction bases with no gene match: 9. Looked up from germline, CDR1 is ENHRY and CDR2 is SYGVKD. CDR3 protein: CAISRSPGQGGETQYF. The CDR3, as DNA: TGTGCCATCAGTAGGAGTCCGGGACAGGGGGGAGAGACCCAGTACTTC.

J is TRBJ1-1 and V is TRBV6-6; D remains unclear. V was cut by 4 bases and J by 1 base, with 7 bases left in between. This CDR3 has 13 residues. Germline V gene sequence: CDR1 MNHNY, CDR2 SVGAGI (reference sequence). In nucleotides, the CDR3 is TGTGCCAGCAGTTCGGTCGGGAACACTGAAGCTTTCTTT. Translation: CASSSVGNTEAFF.

The sample holds a few counts of this clone. The chain recombines TRBV6-5 with TRBJ2-7; 9 bases align to TRBD1. With 2 bases clipped from V and 5 bases from J, the junction kept 7 bases outside the gene matches. In germline, CDR1 is MNHEY, CDR2 SVGAGI. This CDR3 spans 15 amino acids. The CDR3 bases are TGTGCCAGCAGTTACGGTGACAGGGGGTACAACGAGCAGTACTTC. This codes for CASSYGDRGYNEQYF.

This chain uses TRBV6-5 with TRBJ1-2; 7 nucleotides align to TRBD1. V shed 9 bases, J shed 4 bases, and the junction held 2 bases outside the gene matches. The CDR3 is 11 residues long. Per germline, CDR1 MNHEY and CDR2 SVGAGI. CDR3 protein: CASGQAYGYTF. CDR3 nucleotide sequence: TGTGCCAGTGGACAGGCCTATGGCTACACCTTC.